The 17 T cell receptor beta chains below all came from one sample that was sequenced in a study of blood T cell repertoires in COVID-19. Using immunoSEQ multiplex PCR, the repertoire was profiled, and TCRdb retains in-frame clones only, with some absent. The sample has some 76,000 clones; around 89% are singletons. Sequencing input: peripheral blood. The source of these receptors is a man between 60 and 75 years old with acute or convalescent COVID-19.

The V call is TRBV27, the J call TRBJ1-5, with TRBD1 matching 7 bases. CDR3 length: 13 residues. Trimming at V came to 5 bases and at J to 11 bases, leaving 9 bases not matched to a gene. Germline CDR1 is MNHEY and CDR2 is SMNVEV (reference sequence). The chain's CDR3 is CASSPRQGGAQHF. The CDR3 nucleotides are TGTGCCAGCAGTCCTCGACAGGGTGGGGCCCAGCATTTT.

This chain joins TRBV6-5 and TRBJ2-7, with 8 nucleotides matching TRBD2. The germline V gene encodes CDR1 MNHEY and CDR2 SVGAGI. Trimming at V came to 6 bases and at J to 1 base, leaving 8 bases not matched to a gene. The CDR3 has 15 amino acids. CDR3 amino acids: CASSKAGASSYEQYF. The DNA of the CDR3 is TGTGCCAGCAGCAAAGCGGGGGCTTCTTCCTACGAGCAGTACTTC.

The V call is TRBV24-1, the J call TRBJ2-2, with D possibly TRBD2 on 5 matching bases. Trimming pared 4 bases from V and 1 base from J, leaving 12 bases between. The CDR3 is made up of 16 amino acids. The germline CDR1 and CDR2 sequences are KGHDR and SFDVKD. The CDR3 protein is CATSERGPLNTGELFF. The CDR3 nucleotides read TGTGCCACCAGTGAACGAGGGCCCCTGAACACCGGGGAGCTGTTTTTT.

The V and J genes are TRBV6-5 and TRBJ2-7; 7 nucleotides line up with TRBD1. Germline V gives CDR1 MNHEY, CDR2 SVGAGI. The CDR3 has 14 amino acids. Losses at the gene ends were 7 bases for V and 1 base for J; bases not matched to a gene: 7. Here the CDR3 DNA reads TGTGCCAGCACCCCCCTGGGACAGTCCTACGAGCAGTACTTC. Its protein is CASTPLGQSYEQYF.

This chain uses TRBV6-5 with TRBJ1-3; TRBD1 is a possible D gene (5 bases). Per the germline V gene, CDR1 is MNHEY and CDR2 is SVGAGI. The V and J ends lost 5 bases and 1 base respectively, with 12 bases between them. The CDR3 is made up of 15 amino acids. The CDR3 DNA is TGTGCCAGCAGTCGCGGGACCAAATCTGGAAACACCATATATTTT. Residues: CASSRGTKSGNTIYF.

This chain uses TRBV10-3 with TRBJ2-1; maybe TRBD2 (7 bases). Per the germline V gene, CDR1 is ENHRY and CDR2 is SYGVKD. V was cut by 11 bases and J by 5 bases, with 16 bases left in between. There are 13 residues in the CDR3. The CDR3 bases are TGTGCCGCCTCCGGGGGGCTTAACAATGAGCAGTTCTTC. This gives the protein CAASGGLNNEQFF.

With regard to this clone: The same CDR3 also results from other DNA sequences found in this sample. This chain connects TRBV24-1 to TRBJ2-1; TRBD2 matches at 8 bases. With V trimmed by 3 bases and J by 2 bases, 2 bases remained unmatched. The CDR3 extends over 15 amino acids. Germline V CDR1 and CDR2: KGHDR, SFDVKD. The DNA of the CDR3 is TGTGCCACCAGTGATCCGGGGGGGCCCTACAATGAGCAGTTCTTC. Translated: CATSDPGGPYNEQFF.

The chain combines TRBV10-2 with TRBJ2-5; no reliable D call. The germline CDR1 and CDR2 sequences are WSHSY and SAAADI. Trimming shortened V by 3 bases and J by 5 bases, and 13 bases separated the two germline ends. This CDR3 is built from 14 residues. The CDR3 protein is CASSDGRHRETQYF. In DNA form, the CDR3 reads TGCGCCAGCAGTGATGGCAGGCATAGGGAGACCCAGTACTTC.

This sequence joins TRBV12-3 or TRBV12-4 and TRBJ2-7, with D possibly TRBD2 on 6 matching bases. The CDR3 has 13 amino acids. Trimming cost V 1 base and J 3 bases, with 7 bases left between them. CDR3 residues: CASSLEAGYEQYF. DNA for the CDR3: TGTGCCAGCAGTTTAGAAGCGGGCTACGAGCAGTACTTC.

The genes are TRBV19 and TRBJ1-3, with D perhaps TRBD1 (5 bases). Germline V gives CDR1 LNHDA, CDR2 SQIVND (reference sequence). V was clipped by 6 bases and J by 8 bases, with 11 bases between them. CDR3 length equals 12 residues. The CDR3 spells CASSGGSDTIYF. CDR3 coding DNA: TGTGCCAGTAGCGGGGGTTCGGACACCATATATTTT.

The chain recombines TRBV7-3 with TRBJ2-3; 12 nucleotides agree with TRBD2. CDR1 is SGHTA and CDR2 is FQGTGA in the germline V gene. V shed 5 bases and J 3 bases; nucleotides not matched to a gene: 3. This CDR3 comprises 15 residues. The CDR3 protein is CASSRGTSGTDTQYF. In DNA form, the CDR3 reads TGTGCCAGCAGCCGCGGGACTAGCGGGACAGATACGCAGTATTTT. The full variable domain, its missing parts supplied by reference TRBV7-3 and TRBJ2-3, is GAGVSQTPSNKVTEKGKYVELRCDPISGHTALYWYRQSLGQGPEFLIYFQGTGAADDSGLPNDRFFAVRPEGSVSTLKIQRTERGDSAVYLCASSRGTSGTDTQYFGPGTRLTVL.

The chain links TRBV28 to TRBJ1-2, with D perhaps TRBD1 (5 bases). The CDR3 is made up of 12 amino acids. Germline V gene sequence: CDR1 MDHEN, CDR2 SYDVKM. V shed 5 bases and J shed 7 bases, with 11 bases lying between them. The CDR3: CASSGGSVGYTF. CDR3 in DNA: TGTGCCAGCAGTGGGGGGTCTGTTGGCTACACCTTC.

This sequence joins TRBV19 and TRBJ2-1; 14 bases are shared with TRBD2. J lost 4 bases, V lost 5 bases, and 19 bases had no gene match. The CDR3 totals 21 residues. The germline V gene encodes CDR1 LNHDA and CDR2 SQIVND (reference sequence). The CDR3 here is CASSLTAAPRTSGRTYNEQFF. The CDR3 region has the DNA TGTGCCAGTAGTCTCACCGCGGCACCCCGGACTAGCGGGAGGACGTACAATGAGCAGTTCTTC.

The chain combines TRBV18 with TRBJ1-4; no definite D call. Germline assignment: CDR1 KGHSH and CDR2 LQKENI. The CDR3 length is 15 residues. V was trimmed by 1 base and J by 5 bases, leaving 11 bases between them. The CDR3 loop is CASSPRTVTNEKLFF. As DNA, the CDR3 is TGTGCCAGCTCACCACGAACAGTTACAAATGAAAAACTGTTTTTT.

Here the CDR3 reads CASSLVSGTSGRALTDTQYF. DNA for the CDR3: TGTGCCAGCAGCTTAGTTTCGGGGACTAGCGGGAGGGCCCTCACAGATACGCAGTATTTT. This sequence joins TRBV7-3 and TRBJ2-3; 16 bases fit TRBD2. Germline V gives CDR1 SGHTA, CDR2 FQGTGA. The CDR3 spans 20 residues. J gave up 2 bases and V 2 bases, and 10 bases lay outside the gene matches.

The V and J genes are TRBV5-1 and TRBJ1-2; TRBD1 matches at 7 bases. Germline V CDR1 and CDR2: SGHRS, YFSETQ. The junction had 10 bases not matched to a gene; V was cut back by 1 base and J by 4 bases. This CDR3 is built from 16 residues. The CDR3 is CASSLSRGQDGYGYTF. CDR3 bases: TGCGCCAGCAGCTTGTCTAGAGGACAGGACGGCTATGGCTACACCTTC.

The rearrangement joins TRBV5-6 to TRBJ1-2, with D tentatively TRBD1 (6 bases). The V gene's germline CDR1 is SGHDT and CDR2 YYEEEE. This CDR3 has 14 residues. Trimming took 3 bases from V and 4 from J, leaving 13 bases between them. CDR3 region: CASSSQQGPYGYTF. The CDR3 DNA is TGTGCCAGCAGCTCTCAACAGGGACCCTATGGCTACACCTTC.